These 24 T cell receptor beta chains share one sample of origin, sequenced in a study of identical twins. In TCRdb, the 5' RACE reads were re-called with MiXCR into one record per CDR3 protein. The sample lists approximately 600,000 distinct CDR3 sequences, around 7.4% occurring once. This same sample was also part of a study on yellow fever vaccine responses in identical twins.

The sequenced sample consisted of PBMCs. These receptors were collected from a woman younger than 30 in good health.

This clonotype was recorded at least ten times. V usage is TRBV29-1 and J usage is TRBJ2-1, with TRBD2 matching over 10 bases. V lost 2 bases and J lost 10; bases outside the gene matches: 14. CDR1 is SQVTM, CDR2 ANQGSEA, per germline. This CDR3 region has 16 residues. This CDR3 is CSVETPVSGRLREQFF. CDR3 bases: TGCAGCGTTGAAACCCCGGTTAGCGGGAGGCTGAGGGAGCAGTTCTTC.

The chain joins TRBV6-4 to TRBJ1-1; possibly TRBD1 for D (5 bases). CDR1 MRHNA and CDR2 SNTAGT come from the germline V gene. Trimming stripped 3 bases from V and 6 bases from J, with 17 bases between. This CDR3 spans 15 amino acids. The CDR3 loop reads CASSETGSGGAEAFF. CDR3 in DNA: TGTGCCAGCAGTGAAACGGGGAGTGGGGGGGCTGAAGCTTTCTTT.

The rearrangement joins TRBV29-1 to TRBJ2-1, with 12 bases identical to TRBD2. With V trimmed by 0 bases and J by 13 bases, 13 bases remained unmatched. There are 16 residues in the CDR3. Germline V gene lookup returns CDR1 SQVTM and CDR2 ANQGSEA. The DNA for the CDR3 is TGCAGCGTTGAAGAGGCGTTAGGACTAGCGGGACGAGATCAGTTCTTC. Translating it yields CSVEEALGLAGRDQFF.

At least ten counts were recorded for this clonotype. The rearrangement joins TRBV12-3 or TRBV12-4 to TRBJ1-5; D is unresolved. There are 14 residues in the CDR3. The germline V and J ends were trimmed by 4 bases and 8 bases, with 15 bases remaining between them. CDR3 loop: CASSSRMGVEPQHF. Written as DNA, the CDR3 is TGTGCCAGCAGTTCCCGAATGGGTGTTGAGCCCCAGCATTTT.

The table lists this clonotype with a few counts. V is TRBV10-3 and J is TRBJ2-7; D possibly uses TRBD1 or TRBD2 (5 bases each). CDR3 length equals 14 residues. CDR1 ENHRY and CDR2 SYGVKD come from the germline V gene. V was pared by 2 bases and J by 0 bases, with 8 bases between. CDR3 sequence: CAISEGDVSYEQYV. The CDR3 DNA reads as TGTGCCATCAGTGAGGGGGACGTCTCCTACGAGCAGTACGTC.

This clonotype was detected only a few times. This chain joins TRBV13 and TRBJ2-7; D may be TRBD2 (5 bases). CDR1 is PRHDT, CDR2 FYEKMQ, per germline (reference sequence). V was shortened by 4 bases and J by 2 bases, with 15 bases between the two germline ends. This CDR3 has 15 amino acids. The DNA for the CDR3 is TGTGCCAGCAGCTCTCCCGGGAAAGGTACCTACGAGCAGTACGTC. Translating gives CASSSPGKGTYEQYV.

The chain joins TRBV20-1 to TRBJ1-1; D remains unclear. Germline V CDR1 and CDR2: DFQATT, SNEGSKA (reference sequence). The V end was cut by 6 bases, the J end by 0 bases, with 8 bases between. The CDR3 is made up of 12 amino acids. The CDR3 bases are TGCAGTGCCACAGACATGAACACTGAAGCTTTCTTT. Translated, it gives CSATDMNTEAFF.

This clonotype has only a few counts. The chain uses TRBV28 and TRBJ1-5; D is perhaps TRBD1 (5 bases). The CDR3 length is 16 residues. Trimming stripped 4 bases from V and 0 bases from J, with 13 bases between. Germline V lookup: CDR1 MDHEN, CDR2 SYDVKM. The CDR3 nucleotides read TGTGCCAGCAGTTCCATGGACAACCATAGCAATCAGCCCCAGCATTTT. It specifies CASSSMDNHSNQPQHF.

V is TRBV28 and J is TRBJ2-5, with 7 bases identical to TRBD2. CDR3 length: 15 residues. Germline CDR1 MDHEN, CDR2 SYDVKM. The junction had 11 bases not matched to a gene; V was cut back by 5 bases and J by 5 bases. The CDR3 spells CASSRAGGIRETQYF. In DNA, the CDR3 is TGTGCCAGCAGTCGTGCCGGGGGGATACGGGAGACCCAGTACTTC. Full variable domain (remainder filled in from reference TRBV28 and TRBJ2-5): DVKVTQSSRYLVKRTGEKVFLECVQDMDHENMFWYRQDPGLGLRLIYFSYDVKMKEKGDIPEGYSVSREKKERFSLILESASTNQTSMYLCASSRAGGIRETQYFGPGTRLLVL.

The sample holds a few counts of this clonotype. V and J are TRBV10-1 and TRBJ2-7; tentatively, D is TRBD1 or TRBD2 (6 bases each). Germline CDR1 reads WNHNN; CDR2 reads SYGVQD (reference sequence). CDR3 length: 16 residues. V shed 0 bases and J shed 4 bases, with 16 bases lying between them. Here the CDR3 DNA reads TGCGCCAGCAGTGAGTCCGGTGCGGGACATATGTACGAGCAGTACTTC. This translates into CASSESGAGHMYEQYF.

This clonotype occurred a few times. The chain's CDR3 is CASSPTSGLSYNEQFF. CDR3 bases: TGTGCCAGCAGCCCTACTAGCGGGTTGTCCTACAATGAGCAGTTCTTC. This chain links TRBV11-2 with TRBJ2-1; 9 positions match TRBD2. The CDR3 consists of 16 residues. Trimming removed 5 bases from V and 1 base from J; junction bases left unmatched: 6. Germline loops: CDR1 SGHAT, CDR2 FQNNGV. The variable domain in full, with the rest retrieved from reference TRBV11-2 and TRBJ2-1, is EAGVAQSPRYKIIEKRQSVAFWCNPISGHATLYWYQQILGQGPKLLIQFQNNGVVDDSQLPKDRFSAERLKGVDSTLKIQPAKLEDSAVYLCASSPTSGLSYNEQFFGPGTRLTVL.

This clonotype was counted a few times. The chain couples TRBV6-5 to TRBJ1-6, with 11 bases aligning to TRBD1. Trimming at V came to 2 bases and at J to 3 bases, leaving 9 bases not matched to a gene. The CDR3 consists of 19 residues. Germline lookup yields CDR1 MNHEY and CDR2 SVGAGI. The CDR3 is CASSYRFWDRGYYNSPLHF. The CDR3 DNA follows: TGTGCCAGCAGTTACAGATTTTGGGACAGGGGGTACTATAATTCACCCCTCCACTTT.

Many counts were recorded for this clonotype. V usage is TRBV12-3 or TRBV12-4 and J usage is TRBJ1-1; unclear D gene. Trimming took off 1 base at V and 2 bases at J, with 11 bases between the two ends. The CDR3 consists of 15 residues. CDR3 sequence (DNA): TGTGCCAGCAGTTTAGTGGGCAGACGAAACACTGAAGCTTTCTTT. Protein product: CASSLVGRRNTEAFF.

This clonotype was counted ten times or more. This sequence joins TRBV10-1 and TRBJ2-7; 8 nucleotides agree with TRBD1. The trim removed 5 bases at V and 4 bases at J, leaving 10 bases unmatched. Germline V gives CDR1 WNHNN, CDR2 SYGVQD (reference sequence). The CDR3 has 15 amino acids. CDR3: CASSPRGLLRYEQYF. The DNA for the CDR3 is TGCGCCAGCAGTCCCAGGGGGCTGCTTAGGTACGAGCAGTACTTC.

This clonotype has a handful of counts. V usage is TRBV18 and J usage is TRBJ2-7; 9 nucleotides align to TRBD1. J gave up 4 bases and V 4 bases, and 5 bases lay outside the gene matches. CDR1 is KGHSH, CDR2 LQKENI, per germline. The CDR3 consists of 14 residues. CDR3 in amino acids: CASSLVTGGYEQYV. The DNA for the CDR3 is TGTGCCAGCTCACTCGTGACAGGGGGGTACGAGCAGTACGTC.

This clonotype showed up many times. This sequence joins TRBV29-1 and TRBJ2-1; D is perhaps TRBD2 (5 bases). The CDR3 contains 12 residues. Germline lookup yields CDR1 SQVTM and CDR2 ANQGSEA. Trimming removed 3 bases at V and 2 bases at J, with 5 bases between. The CDR3 here is CSVDGTYNEQFF. The CDR3 DNA follows: TGCAGCGTTGACGGGACCTACAATGAGCAGTTCTTC.

This clonotype was seen many times. The genes are TRBV10-3 and TRBJ2-7; TRBD1 is a possible D gene (6 bases). Looked up from germline, CDR1 is ENHRY and CDR2 is SYGVKD. CDR3 length: 14 residues. Trimming cost V 5 bases and J 3 bases, with 14 bases left between them. CDR3 sequence (DNA): TGTGCCATCAGTCTACAGGGAGTTAACTACGAGCAGTACTTC. Translating gives CAISLQGVNYEQYF.

This chain's CDR3 is CASSSRGRGTETQYF. The DNA of the CDR3 is TGTGCCAGCAGCTCCCGGGGGCGGGGGACAGAGACCCAGTACTTC. J is TRBJ2-5 and V is TRBV7-8; D is possibly TRBD2 (7 bases). V lost 4 bases, J lost 4 bases, and 16 bases lay in between. The CDR3 loop spans 15 amino acids. CDR1 is SGHVS, CDR2 FQNEAQ, per germline.

This clonotype was found many times. The V and J genes are TRBV5-1 and TRBJ1-1; D gene uncertain. Deletions cut 2 bases from V and 0 bases from J, with 8 bases between. CDR1 SGHRS and CDR2 YFSETQ come from the germline V gene. The CDR3 loop spans 14 amino acids. The CDR3 protein is CASSLSGLNTEAFF. As DNA, the CDR3 is TGCGCCAGCAGCTTATCCGGGTTGAACACTGAAGCTTTCTTT.

The rearrangement joins TRBV24-1 to TRBJ2-3; D ambiguous. The CDR3 extends over 16 amino acids. CDR1 and CDR2 from the germline V gene are KGHDR and SFDVKD. The V gene lost 4 bases and the J gene lost 3 bases, with 16 bases spanning the gap. CDR3 nucleotides: TGTGCCACCAGTGACTCGCGCCTCTGGAAGACAGATACGCAGTATTTT. It codes for CATSDSRLWKTDTQYF.

This clonotype was counted at least ten times. The conserved final phenylalanine or tryptophan is absent from the CDR3, which likely points to a read error. CDR3 amino acids: CAIQKRGSTDTQYS. In nucleotides, the CDR3 is TGTGCCATCCAAAAGCGGGGGAGCACAGATACGCAGTATTCT. The genes are TRBV7-9 and TRBJ2-3; 8 bases match TRBD2. The germline V gene encodes CDR1 SEHNR and CDR2 FQNEAQ (reference sequence). The CDR3 loop spans 14 amino acids. After removal of 10 bases from V and 0 bases from J, the junction contained 6 bases not matched to a gene.

This clonotype was recorded a few times. This chain uses TRBV15 with TRBJ2-5; unclear D gene. Germline V gives CDR1 LNHNV, CDR2 YYDKDF (reference sequence). This CDR3 spans 15 amino acids. The V and J ends lost 1 base and 0 bases respectively, with 9 bases between them. CDR3 protein: CATSRVVGYQETQYF. The CDR3, as DNA: TGTGCCACCAGCAGAGTAGTTGGTTACCAAGAGACCCAGTACTTC.

This clonotype was seen a handful of times. The V call is TRBV4-1, the J call TRBJ1-6, with 7 bases fitting TRBD1. From germline, CDR1 is MGHRA and CDR2 YSYEKL. The CDR3 is made up of 15 amino acids. The ends lost 8 bases at V and 4 bases at J; junction bases unmatched: 8. This CDR3 reads CASGEGQRYNSPLHF. The CDR3 DNA reads TGCGCCAGCGGAGAGGGACAGAGATATAATTCACCCCTCCACTTT.

The rearrangement joins TRBV20-1 to TRBJ2-3, with TRBD2 identical over 13 bases. V lost 4 bases to trimming and J lost 6 bases; unmatched junction nucleotides: 10. CDR1 is DFQATT and CDR2 is SNEGSKA in the germline V gene (reference sequence). This CDR3 region has 16 residues. The CDR3 sequence: CSANSELAGGPDTQYF. CDR3 nucleotides: TGCAGTGCTAATTCTGAACTAGCGGGGGGGCCGGATACGCAGTATTTT.